Listed below are T cell receptor beta chains from one sample, sequenced in a study of neurological immune-mediated disorders. Each CDR3 protein gets one entry after TCRdb re-called the 5' RACE reads with MiXCR. The data contain nearly 60,000 distinct CDR3 sequences, around 3.6% of them singletons. Sequencing used PBMCs. These receptors originate from a woman in her twenties or thirties with multiple sclerosis. Both conserved end residues are part of each CDR3. Each record gives: clone size, J gene, CDR3 length, D gene, V gene, CDR3 DNA, CDR3 protein. The D gene is left open where the match is weak. The listing skips clone size in some rows; elsewhere it reads once, few, many or a size class.

clone_size: .; j_call: TRBJ1-4; cdr3_length: 14; d_call: .; v_call: TRBV29-1; cdr3_nt: TGCAGCGGGAAGGTGGGGACCGGCGCCGAAGAACTGTTTTTT; cdr3_aa: CSGKVGTGAEELFF
clone_size: few; j_call: TRBJ2-3; cdr3_length: 14; d_call: .; v_call: TRBV5-1; cdr3_nt: TGCGCCAGCAGCTCCGACGCAGGAGGGGAGTCACGGTATTTT; cdr3_aa: CASSSDAGGESRYF
clone_size: many; j_call: TRBJ2-1; cdr3_length: 15; d_call: TRBD2; v_call: TRBV29-1; cdr3_nt: TGCAGCGTTGAAGCCTTCGGCCTAGCGGCTAATGAGCAGTTCTTC; cdr3_aa: CSVEAFGLAANEQFF
clone_size: many; j_call: TRBJ1-1; cdr3_length: 14; d_call: .; v_call: TRBV6-5; cdr3_nt: TGTGCCAGCAGTATCGACGGATGGAACACTGAAGCTTTCTTT; cdr3_aa: CASSIDGWNTEAFF
clone_size: many; j_call: TRBJ2-3; cdr3_length: 15; d_call: TRBD2; v_call: TRBV5-1; cdr3_nt: TGCGCCAGCGGAACTAGCGGGGGGGCGCTGGATACGCAGTATTTT; cdr3_aa: CASGTSGGALDTQYF
clone_size: many; j_call: TRBJ2-1; cdr3_length: 13; d_call: .; v_call: TRBV11-2; cdr3_nt: TGTGCCAGCAGCTTTTTTTTCTACAATGAGCAGTTCTTC; cdr3_aa: CASSFFFYNEQFF
clone_size: many; j_call: TRBJ2-5; cdr3_length: 15; d_call: TRBD2; v_call: TRBV7-9; cdr3_nt: TGTGCCAGCAGCCCTACTGGACTAGCGGGAGAGACCCAGTACTTC; cdr3_aa: CASSPTGLAGETQYF
clone_size: many; j_call: TRBJ1-1; cdr3_length: 13; d_call: .; v_call: TRBV3-1; cdr3_nt: TGTGCCAGCAGCCATCCGTTAAACACTGAAGCTTTCTTT; cdr3_aa: CASSHPLNTEAFF
clone_size: many; j_call: TRBJ2-1; cdr3_length: 15; d_call: TRBD2; v_call: TRBV5-1; cdr3_nt: TGCGCCAGCAGCCTCGATGGACTAGTTGTCAATGAGCAGTTCTTC; cdr3_aa: CASSLDGLVVNEQFF
clone_size: many; j_call: TRBJ2-1; cdr3_length: 16; d_call: TRBD1; v_call: TRBV7-9; cdr3_nt: TGTGCCAGCAGCTCAACACAGGGGGCATCCTACAATGAGCAGTTCTTC; cdr3_aa: CASSSTQGASYNEQFF
clone_size: many; j_call: TRBJ2-1; cdr3_length: 16; d_call: TRBD2; v_call: TRBV11-1; cdr3_nt: TGTGCCAGCAGCTTAGGAGCTAGCGGGAGTGTAAATGAGCAGTTCTTC; cdr3_aa: CASSLGASGSVNEQFF
clone_size: many; j_call: TRBJ2-2; cdr3_length: 15; d_call: TRBD2; v_call: TRBV20-1; cdr3_nt: TGCAGTGCCAGAACGGGAGGGAAGGACACCGGGGAGCTGTTTTTT; cdr3_aa: CSARTGGKDTGELFF
clone_size: .; j_call: TRBJ2-3; cdr3_length: 15; d_call: .; v_call: TRBV4-3; cdr3_nt: TGCGCCAGCAGCCAAACAGGGTCCCCGGCAGATACGCAGTATTTT; cdr3_aa: CASSQTGSPADTQYF
clone_size: many; j_call: TRBJ2-7; cdr3_length: 15; d_call: TRBD2; v_call: TRBV5-5; cdr3_nt: TGTGCCAGCAGACTAGCGGTCACCGCCTCCTACGAGCAGTACTTC; cdr3_aa: CASRLAVTASYEQYF
clone_size: many; j_call: TRBJ2-7; cdr3_length: 11; d_call: .; v_call: TRBV5-1; cdr3_nt: TGCGCCAGCAGGGGGAACTACGAGCAGTACTTC; cdr3_aa: CASRGNYEQYF
clone_size: many; j_call: TRBJ2-7; cdr3_length: 15; d_call: TRBD1; v_call: TRBV12-3/TRBV12-4; cdr3_nt: TGTGCCAGCAGGCCGACCGAAAACAGGGGGCTCGAGCAGTACTTC; cdr3_aa: CASRPTENRGLEQYF